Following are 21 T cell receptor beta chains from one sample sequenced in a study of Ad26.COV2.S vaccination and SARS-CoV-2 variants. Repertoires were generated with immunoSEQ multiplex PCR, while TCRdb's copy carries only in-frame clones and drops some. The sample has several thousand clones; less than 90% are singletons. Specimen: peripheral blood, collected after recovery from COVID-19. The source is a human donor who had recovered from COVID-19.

CDR3 amino acids: CASSLGALAAATGSETQYF. For the CDR3, the DNA is TGTGCCAGCAGCTTGGGGGCCTTGGCCGCCGCGACAGGGTCGGAGACCCAGTACTTC. This chain uses TRBV5-8 with TRBJ2-5; 7 bases fit TRBD1. The CDR3 has 19 residues. V shed 0 bases and J 5 bases; nucleotides not matched to a gene: 19. Per germline, CDR1 SGHTS and CDR2 YDEGEE.

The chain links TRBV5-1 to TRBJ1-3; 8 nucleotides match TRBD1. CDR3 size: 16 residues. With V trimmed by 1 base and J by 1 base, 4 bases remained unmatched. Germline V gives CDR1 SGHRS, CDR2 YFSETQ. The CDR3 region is CASSLQGAKSGNTIYF. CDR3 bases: TGCGCCAGCAGCTTGCAGGGGGCGAAGTCTGGAAACACCATATATTTT.

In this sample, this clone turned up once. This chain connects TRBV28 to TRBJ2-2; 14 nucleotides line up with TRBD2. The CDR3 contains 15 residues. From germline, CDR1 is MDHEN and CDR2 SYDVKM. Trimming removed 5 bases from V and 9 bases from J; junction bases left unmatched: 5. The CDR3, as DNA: TGTGCCAGCAGTCTGGGGACTAGCGGGAGACGGGAGCTGTTTTTT. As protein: CASSLGTSGRRELFF.

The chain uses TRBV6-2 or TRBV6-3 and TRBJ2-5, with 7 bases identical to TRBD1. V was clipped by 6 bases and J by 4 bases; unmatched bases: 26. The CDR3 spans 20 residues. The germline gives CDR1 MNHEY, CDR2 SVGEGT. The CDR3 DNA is TGTGCCAGCAGCCGCCGACCCCTGGACAGGAGGACCCAATTGGGAGAGACCCAGTACTTC. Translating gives CASSRRPLDRRTQLGETQYF.

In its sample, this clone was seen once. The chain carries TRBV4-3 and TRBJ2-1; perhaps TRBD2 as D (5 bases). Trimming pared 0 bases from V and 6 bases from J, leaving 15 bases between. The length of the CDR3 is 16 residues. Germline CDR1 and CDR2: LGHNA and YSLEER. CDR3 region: CASSQDPGPRVNEQFF. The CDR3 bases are TGCGCCAGCAGCCAAGACCCAGGCCCGAGGGTCAATGAGCAGTTCTTC.

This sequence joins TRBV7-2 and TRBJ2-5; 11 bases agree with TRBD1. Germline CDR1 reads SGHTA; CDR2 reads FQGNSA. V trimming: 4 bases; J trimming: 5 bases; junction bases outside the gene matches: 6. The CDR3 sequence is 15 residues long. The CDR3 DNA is TGTGCCAGCAGCTGGACAGGGGGCGAGCGGGAGACCCAGTACTTC. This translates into CASSWTGGERETQYF.

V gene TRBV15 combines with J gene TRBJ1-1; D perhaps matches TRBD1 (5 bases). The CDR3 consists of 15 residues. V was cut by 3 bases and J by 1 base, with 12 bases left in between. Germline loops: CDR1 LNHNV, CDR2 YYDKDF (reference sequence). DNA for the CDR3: TGTGCCACCAGCAGTTCGGGACGGTCGAACACTGAAGCTTTCTTT. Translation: CATSSSGRSNTEAFF.

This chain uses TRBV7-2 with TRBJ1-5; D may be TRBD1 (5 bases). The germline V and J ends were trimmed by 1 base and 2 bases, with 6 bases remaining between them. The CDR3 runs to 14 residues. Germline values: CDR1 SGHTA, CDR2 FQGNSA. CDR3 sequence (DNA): TGTGCCAGCAGCTTAGGGGGACGCAATCAGCCCCAGCATTTT. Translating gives CASSLGGRNQPQHF. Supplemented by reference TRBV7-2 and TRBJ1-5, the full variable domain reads GAGVSQSPSNKVTEKGKDVELRCDPISGHTALYWYRQSLGQGLEFLIYFQGNSAPDKSGLPSDRFSAERTGGSVSTLTIQRTQQEDSAVYLCASSLGGRNQPQHFGDGTRLSIL.

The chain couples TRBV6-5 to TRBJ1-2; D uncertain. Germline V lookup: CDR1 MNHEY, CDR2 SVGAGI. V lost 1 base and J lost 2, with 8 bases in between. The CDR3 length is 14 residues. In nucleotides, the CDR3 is TGTGCCAGCAGTTACTTCGGAGAGAACTATGGCTACACCTTC. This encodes CASSYFGENYGYTF.

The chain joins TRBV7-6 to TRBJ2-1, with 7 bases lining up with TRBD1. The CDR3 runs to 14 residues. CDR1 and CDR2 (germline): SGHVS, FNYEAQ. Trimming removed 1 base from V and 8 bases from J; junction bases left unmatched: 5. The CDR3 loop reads CASSLGTGLYEQFF. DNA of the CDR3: TGTGCCAGCAGCTTAGGGACAGGCCTCTATGAGCAGTTCTTC.

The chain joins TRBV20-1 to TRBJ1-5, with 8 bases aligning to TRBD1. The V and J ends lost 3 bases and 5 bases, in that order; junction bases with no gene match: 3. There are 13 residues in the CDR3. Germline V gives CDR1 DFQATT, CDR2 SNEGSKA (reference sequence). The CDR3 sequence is CSASATGDQPQHF. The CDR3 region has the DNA TGCAGTGCTAGTGCGACAGGGGATCAGCCCCAGCATTTT.

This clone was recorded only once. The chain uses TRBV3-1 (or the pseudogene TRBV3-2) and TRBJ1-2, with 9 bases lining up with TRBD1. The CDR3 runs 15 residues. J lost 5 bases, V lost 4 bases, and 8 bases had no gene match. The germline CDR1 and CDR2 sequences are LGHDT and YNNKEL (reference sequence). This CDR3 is CASSPLDRGSYGYTF. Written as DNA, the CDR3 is TGTGCCAGCAGCCCACTGGACAGGGGCAGTTATGGCTACACCTTC.

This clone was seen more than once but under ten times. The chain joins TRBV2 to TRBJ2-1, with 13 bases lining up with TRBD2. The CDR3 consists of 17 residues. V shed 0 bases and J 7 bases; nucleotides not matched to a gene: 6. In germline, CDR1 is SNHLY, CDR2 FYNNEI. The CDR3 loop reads CASSEAPTSGRKNEQFF. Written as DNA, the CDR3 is TGTGCCAGCAGTGAAGCGCCGACTAGCGGGAGGAAAAATGAGCAGTTCTTC.

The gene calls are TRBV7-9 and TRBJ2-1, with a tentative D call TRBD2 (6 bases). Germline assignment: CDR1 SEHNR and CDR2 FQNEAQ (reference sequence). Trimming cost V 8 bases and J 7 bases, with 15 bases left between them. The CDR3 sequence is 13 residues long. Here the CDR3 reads CASLRALANEQFF. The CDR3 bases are TGTGCCAGCCTCCGGGCACTAGCTAATGAGCAGTTCTTC.

CDR3 sequence reads: CSVSVSGHLIEAFF. In DNA, the CDR3 is TGCAGCGTGTCTGTCTCGGGACACTTAATTGAAGCTTTCTTT. The rearrangement links TRBV29-1 to TRBJ1-1; D possibly corresponds to TRBD1 (6 bases). Trimming left V 6 bases short and J 7 bases short, with 21 bases between. This CDR3 is 14 amino acids long. Germline V gives CDR1 SQVTM, CDR2 ANQGSEA.

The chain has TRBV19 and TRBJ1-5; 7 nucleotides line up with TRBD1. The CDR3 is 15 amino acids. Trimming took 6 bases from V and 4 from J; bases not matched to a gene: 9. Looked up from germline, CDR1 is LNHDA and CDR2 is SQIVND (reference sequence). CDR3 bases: TGTGCCAGTAGGACTACCGGGACAGCTAATCAGCCCCAGCATTTT. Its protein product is CASRTTGTANQPQHF.

CDR3 sequence reads: CASSQELRPTNTEAFF. CDR3 bases: TGTGCCAGCAGCCAAGAGTTACGACCGACGAACACTGAAGCTTTCTTT. The J gene is TRBJ1-1, the V gene TRBV3-1 (or the pseudogene TRBV3-2); D not resolved. This CDR3 region has 16 residues. Trimming shortened V by 0 bases and J by 1 base, and 12 bases separated the two germline ends. CDR1 is LGHDT, CDR2 YNNKEL, per germline (reference sequence).

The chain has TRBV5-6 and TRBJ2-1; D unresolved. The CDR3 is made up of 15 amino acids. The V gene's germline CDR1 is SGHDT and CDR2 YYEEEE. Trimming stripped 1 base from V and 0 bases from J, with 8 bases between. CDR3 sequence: CASSLLSSSYNEQFF. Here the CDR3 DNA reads TGTGCCAGCAGCTTGCTATCGAGCTCCTACAATGAGCAGTTCTTC.

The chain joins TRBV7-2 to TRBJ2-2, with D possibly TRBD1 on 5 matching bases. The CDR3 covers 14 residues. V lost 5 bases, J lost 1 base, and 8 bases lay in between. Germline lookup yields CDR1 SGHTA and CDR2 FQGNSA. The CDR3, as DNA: TGTGCCAGCAGCCAGCAGGGGAACACCGGGGAGCTGTTTTTT. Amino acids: CASSQQGNTGELFF.

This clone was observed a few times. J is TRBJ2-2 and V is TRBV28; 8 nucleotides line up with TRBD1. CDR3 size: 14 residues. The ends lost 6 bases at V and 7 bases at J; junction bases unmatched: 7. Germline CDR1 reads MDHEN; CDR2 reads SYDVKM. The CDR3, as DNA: TGTGCCAGCAGGGGCAGGGGGCAAGACGGGGAGCTGTTTTTT. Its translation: CASRGRGQDGELFF. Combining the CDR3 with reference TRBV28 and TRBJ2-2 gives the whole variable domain DVKVTQSSRYLVKRTGEKVFLECVQDMDHENMFWYRQDPGLGLRLIYFSYDVKMKEKGDIPEGYSVSREKKERFSLILESASTNQTSMYLCASRGRGQDGELFFGEGSRLTVL.

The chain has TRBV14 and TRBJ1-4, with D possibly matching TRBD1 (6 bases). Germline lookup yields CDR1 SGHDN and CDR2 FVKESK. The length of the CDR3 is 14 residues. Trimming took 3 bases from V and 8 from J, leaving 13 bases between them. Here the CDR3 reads CASSHGGAYEKLFF. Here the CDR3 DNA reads TGTGCCAGCAGCCACGGGGGCGCCTACGAAAAACTGTTTTTT.